This TCR beta chain was obtained from a study of T cell responses to AZD1222 COVID-19 vaccine. V lost 3 bases and J 3 bases, leaving 12 bases between the germline ends. CDR1 and CDR2 from the germline V gene are DFQATT and SNEGSKA (reference sequence). The CDR3 contains 14 residues. Only in-frame clones appear in the TCRdb table, and some are missing; sequencing was by immunoSEQ multiplex PCR. The table has 120,000 or so clones, over 75% seen once; the top ten hold about 4.5%. The sample here was peripheral blood, taken on day 0 of AZD1222 vaccination. The clonotype comes from an adult in good health. This chain uses TRBV20-1 with TRBJ1-5, with D tentatively TRBD1 (6 bases). CDR3 sequence reads: CSASGGYVNQPQHF. The DNA for the CDR3 is TGCAGTGCTAGTGGGGGCTATGTCAATCAGCCCCAGCATTTT.